This T cell receptor (beta chain) was identified in a study of OX40 agonist ivuxolimab in advanced cancers. Study details: In this trial design, patients received ivuxolimab intravenously at 0.01 to 10 mg/kg every 2 weeks. There were three patients with partial responses, one having hepatocellular carcinoma and two cutaneous melanoma.

To note about this clone: The antigen is not known.

Germline loops: CDR1 SGHDT, CDR2 YYEEEE. Trimming removed 1 base from V and 1 base from J, with 14 bases in between. The CDR3 is 16 amino acids. Sequencing used immunoSEQ multiplex PCR; TCRdb keeps in-frame clones, though not all of them. The sample has some 35,000 clones, approximately 86% seen once; the top ten hold about 40%. Study-level points and caveats: In the 0.1 to 3.0 mg/kg range, CD4+ and CD8+ blood T cells had expanded clonally by week 6. Relative to CD4+, CD8+ T cells held more expanded clones on average.

The clonotype originates from an adult with an advanced solid tumor such as melanoma, head and neck, liver or kidney cancer. The chain joins TRBV5-6 to TRBJ1-1; D gene ambiguous. The sample consisted of CD4+ or CD8+ T cells sorted from blood, taken in a trial of the OX40 agonist ivuxolimab. In DNA, the CDR3 is TGTGCCAGCAGCTTGATCTCGCCGGGCACGAACACTGAAGCTTTCTTT. Encoded protein: CASSLISPGTNTEAFF.